This entry lists 10 T cell receptor beta chains sequenced from one sample in a study of blood T cell repertoires in COVID-19. Measured with immunoSEQ multiplex PCR; TCRdb has only the in-frame clones, and not every one. The sample lists about 220,000 clones; approximately 83% were seen once. Specimen: peripheral blood. The receptors were gathered from a woman aged 25 to 45 who had recovered from COVID-19.

The chain carries TRBV10-3 and TRBJ1-1; D is ambiguous. The length of the CDR3 is 15 residues. Germline CDR1 ENHRY, CDR2 SYGVKD. Deletions cut 0 bases from V and 8 bases from J, with 16 bases between. This CDR3 reads CAISESGSGNGEAFF. CDR3 DNA: TGTGCCATCAGTGAGTCGGGCAGTGGCAACGGCGAAGCTTTCTTT.

The J gene is TRBJ1-5, the V gene TRBV27, with D possibly TRBD1 on 5 matching bases. This CDR3 contains 18 residues. Trimming removed 7 bases from V and 0 bases from J, with 22 bases in between. CDR1 and CDR2 (germline): MNHEY, SMNVEV (reference sequence). The CDR3 DNA reads TGTGCCAGCACTGACCCGGCAGGGACTGGTTATAGCAATCAGCCCCAGCATTTT. Amino acid sequence: CASTDPAGTGYSNQPQHF.

This rearrangement joins TRBV7-3 to TRBJ2-1; 8 bases are shared with TRBD2. Germline CDR1 is SGHTA and CDR2 is FQGTGA. The V gene end was trimmed by 5 bases and the J gene end by 7 bases; junction bases not matched to a gene: 19. The CDR3 is 18 amino acids. The CDR3 spells CASSAPLGEAGDANEQFF. The CDR3 region has the DNA TGTGCCAGCAGCGCCCCTTTGGGGGAAGCGGGAGACGCGAATGAGCAGTTCTTC.

This chain links TRBV28 with TRBJ2-5; weak D call: TRBD2 (6 bases). V lost 6 bases and J lost 7, with 18 bases in between. This CDR3 is built from 14 residues. Germline V gives CDR1 MDHEN, CDR2 SYDVKM. Here the CDR3 reads CASRPSGPTGTQYF. CDR3 bases: TGTGCCAGCAGGCCCAGCGGGCCTACGGGGACCCAGTACTTC.

The rearrangement uses TRBV2 and TRBJ2-1; 9 positions match TRBD2. The CDR3 runs to 15 residues. Losses at the gene ends were 6 bases for V and 7 bases for J; bases not matched to a gene: 10. The germline V gene has CDR1 SNHLY and CDR2 FYNNEI. CDR3 loop: CASRRHASGMNEQFF. In DNA, the CDR3 is TGTGCCAGCAGGCGCCACGCTAGCGGGATGAATGAGCAGTTCTTC.

The chain employs TRBV6-5 and TRBJ1-4; D not certain. The V gene's germline CDR1 is MNHEY and CDR2 SVGAGI. Trimming took 6 bases from V and 5 from J, leaving 7 bases between them. CDR3 length equals 12 residues. CDR3 DNA sequence: TGTGCCAGCAGGAGGCCAAATGAAAAACTGTTTTTT. As protein: CASRRPNEKLFF.

The J gene is TRBJ2-7, the V gene TRBV24-1; tentative D call: TRBD1 (6 bases). CDR1 KGHDR and CDR2 SFDVKD come from the germline V gene. Between the trimmed V and J ends, which lost 4 bases and 7 bases, there was a span of 13 bases. The CDR3 spans 13 residues. The CDR3 sequence is CATSDWTAEEQYF. The CDR3 region has the DNA TGTGCCACCAGTGACTGGACAGCAGAAGAGCAGTACTTC.

This sequence joins TRBV28 and TRBJ2-1, with TRBD2 identical over 8 bases. The CDR3 extends over 14 amino acids. Trimming removed 8 bases from V and 6 bases from J; junction bases left unmatched: 9. Germline V CDR1 and CDR2: MDHEN, SYDVKM. This CDR3 reads CASQSTGRGNEQFF. CDR3 in DNA: TGTGCCAGCCAAAGTACCGGGAGGGGCAATGAGCAGTTCTTC.

The CDR3 bases are TGTGCCAGCACCACTAGTGGGCGGTTGAACACTGAAGCTTTCTTT. Amino acid sequence: CASTTSGRLNTEAFF. The chain combines TRBV28 with TRBJ1-1; D unresolved. This CDR3 comprises 15 residues. V gave up 7 bases and J gave up 0 bases, with 15 bases separating them. Germline values: CDR1 MDHEN, CDR2 SYDVKM. The full variable domain, completed using reference TRBV28 and TRBJ1-1, is DVKVTQSSRYLVKRTGEKVFLECVQDMDHENMFWYRQDPGLGLRLIYFSYDVKMKEKGDIPEGYSVSREKKERFSLILESASTNQTSMYLCASTTSGRLNTEAFFGQGTRLTVV.

The chain joins TRBV21-1 to TRBJ1-1. TRBV21-1 has pseudogene status. The CDR3 runs to 15 residues. DNA of the CDR3: TGTGCCAGCACCCAAGGGGGGGCCATGGGTACTGAAGCTTTCTTT. Residues: CASTQGGAMGTEAFF.